The 6 T cell receptor beta chains reported below all come from one sample, sequenced in a study of identifying expanded T cells in peripheral blood. Assay: immunoSEQ multiplex PCR; the TCRdb copy retains only in-frame clones and omits some. The sample yields roughly 100,000 clones, roughly 90% seen once. The sequencing input was blood. The receptors derive from a person between 18 and 70 years old in good health.

This chain joins TRBV7-9 and TRBJ2-7; 8 nucleotides align to TRBD1. Germline V gene sequence: CDR1 SEHNR, CDR2 FQNEAQ (reference sequence). The CDR3 has 15 residues. After removal of 2 bases from V and 3 bases from J, the junction contained 6 bases not matched to a gene. DNA for the CDR3: TGTGCCAGCAGCTTACCCGGGACAGGTCTCTACGAGCAGTACTTC. It is translated as CASSLPGTGLYEQYF.

The sample holds one count of this clone. The rearrangement joins TRBV9 to TRBJ2-5; D might be TRBD1 or TRBD2, each matching 5 bases. This CDR3 contains 14 residues. Germline values: CDR1 SGDLS, CDR2 YYNGEE. Deletions cut 4 bases from V and 4 bases from J, with 14 bases between. CDR3 in DNA: TGTGCCAGCAGCCCCCGGCCGGGGCCAGAGACCCAGTACTTC. Translation gives CASSPRPGPETQYF. Complete variable domain (other parts from reference TRBV9 and TRBJ2-5): DSGVTQTPKHLITATGQRVTLRCSPRSGDLSVYWYQQSLDQGLQFLIQYYNGEERAKGNILERFSAQQFPDLHSELNLSSLELGDSALYFCASSPRPGPETQYFGPGTRLLVL.

The V and J genes are TRBV4-1 and TRBJ2-7; no clear D. The CDR3 spans 14 residues. V lost 2 bases, J lost 5 bases, and 13 bases lay in between. Looked up from germline, CDR1 is MGHRA and CDR2 is YSYEKL. The chain's CDR3 is CASSQTWVAHEQYF. Written as DNA, the CDR3 is TGCGCCAGCAGCCAAACCTGGGTTGCCCACGAGCAGTACTTC.

The chain joins TRBV9 to TRBJ2-7; 9 bases are shared with TRBD2. CDR1 is SGDLS, CDR2 YYNGEE, per germline. The CDR3 sequence is 16 residues long. Trimming cost V 4 bases and J 4 bases; bases outside gene matches: 12. CDR3 nucleotides: TGTGCCAGCAGCCTCACTGTAGCTAGCGGGGTGTACGAGCAGTACTTC. This translates into CASSLTVASGVYEQYF.

The rearrangement links TRBV4-1 to TRBJ2-7, with 8 bases fitting TRBD1. The germline V gene has CDR1 MGHRA and CDR2 YSYEKL. This CDR3 has 17 residues. V was pared by 4 bases and J by 4 bases, with 15 bases of the junction left unmatched. In DNA form, the CDR3 reads TGCGCCAGCAGCCGCTCTTACCCCGGGACAGGTATATACGAGCAGTACTTC. This sequence encodes CASSRSYPGTGIYEQYF.

V and J are TRBV7-9 and TRBJ1-5; no definite D call. Germline CDR1 SEHNR, CDR2 FQNEAQ (reference sequence). This CDR3 has 12 residues. Trimming pared 7 bases from V and 3 bases from J, leaving 7 bases between. DNA of the CDR3: TGTGCCAGCACCTCCCTCAATCAGCCCCAGCATTTT. Residues: CASTSLNQPQHF.